This TCR beta chain derives from a study of blood T cell repertoires in COVID-19. About the research overall: PBMCs, B-cell-depleted T cells, or T cells provided the cDNA or gDNA that made up the material.

How the authors handled the data: Amplification of reference gene primers provided the estimated nucleated cell counts. The method was immunoSEQ multiplex PCR; TCRdb's version includes in-frame clones alone and lacks a portion of them. V and J calls and clone size are those listed in that table; D and trimming were worked out from the DNA. This table holds around 200,000 clones, about four fifths found once. This CDR3 has 12 amino acids. V was shortened by 4 bases and J by 7 bases, with 12 bases between the two germline ends. Germline V CDR1 and CDR2: SGDLS, YYNGEE. Sample: peripheral blood. The source of this sequence is a human donor in a cohort sampled during active COVID-19. The chain joins TRBV9 to TRBJ2-7; possible D gene TRBD2, 5 bases. The CDR3 DNA reads TGTGCCAGCAGCTTACCGGGGTCTGAGCAGTACTTC. Translation: CASSLPGSEQYF.